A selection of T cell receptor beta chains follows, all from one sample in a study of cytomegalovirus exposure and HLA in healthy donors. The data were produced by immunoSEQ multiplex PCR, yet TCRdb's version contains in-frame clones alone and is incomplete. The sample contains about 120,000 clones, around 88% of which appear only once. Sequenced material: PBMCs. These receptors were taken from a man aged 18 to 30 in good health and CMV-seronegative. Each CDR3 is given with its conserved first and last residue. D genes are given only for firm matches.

cdr3_aa: CASSLGSGLGGYTF; d_call: .; v_call: TRBV5-6
cdr3_aa: CASSPTTGRNTGELFF; d_call: TRBD1; v_call: TRBV18
cdr3_aa: CASSERAWDGELFF; d_call: .; v_call: TRBV2
cdr3_aa: CASGSPQAVNTEAFF; d_call: .; v_call: TRBV12-5
cdr3_aa: CASSGASARTGELFF; d_call: .; v_call: TRBV2
cdr3_aa: CASSLQGDYGYTF; d_call: .; v_call: TRBV6-1
cdr3_aa: CASSLSGQGAAEAFF; d_call: TRBD1; v_call: TRBV13
cdr3_aa: CASSLGGRNEKLFF; d_call: .; v_call: TRBV5-6
cdr3_aa: CSVLHSSGANVLTF; d_call: .; v_call: TRBV29-1
cdr3_aa: CASSQTGTPNTGELFF; d_call: .; v_call: TRBV5-6
cdr3_aa: CASAFRGELFF; d_call: .; v_call: TRBV27